These 13 T cell receptor beta chains came from one sample sequenced in a study of T cell repertoires in cytomegalovirus infection. TCRdb redid the calling of the reads with MiXCR, one entry per CDR3 protein. The sample yields about 89,000 distinct CDR3 sequences, 25% to 30% seen once. These receptors have no known antigen. The sequences come from CD8+ T cells from cultured PBMCs, collected from culture after CMV antigen stimulation. The origin of the receptors is a human donor in good health (CMV status not recorded). Some clones in this sample may be carry-over from other donors' samples.

This clonotype was seen more than once but under ten times. The rearrangement links TRBV28 to TRBJ1-5; no definite D call. The ends were cut back, 2 bases at V and 0 bases at J, with 5 bases in the middle. Germline CDR1 and CDR2: MDHEN and SYDVKM. The CDR3 has 14 residues. CDR3 loop: CASSLRVSNQPQHF. The CDR3 coding sequence is TGTGCCAGCAGTTTAAGGGTTAGCAATCAGCCCCAGCATTTT.

The genes are TRBV10-3 and TRBJ1-1; D is perhaps TRBD1 (5 bases). Germline V gene data show CDR1 as ENHRY and CDR2 as SYGVKD. This CDR3 region has 12 residues. V was trimmed by 8 bases and J by 4 bases, leaving 11 bases between them. In DNA, the CDR3 is TGTGCCATCGGAGGGGTTCTCACTGAAGCTTTCTTT. Translating gives CAIGGVLTEAFF.

This sequence joins TRBV28 and TRBJ2-7; no firm D call. The CDR3 runs to 14 residues. Trimming took 3 bases from V and 6 from J, leaving 15 bases between them. Germline CDR1 reads MDHEN; CDR2 reads SYDVKM. The CDR3 reads CASSFGFGQREQYF. The CDR3 bases are TGTGCCAGCAGTTTTGGATTCGGGCAACGCGAGCAGTACTTC. Full variable domain (outside the CDR3, taken from reference TRBV28 and TRBJ2-7): DVKVTQSSRYLVKRTGEKVFLECVQDMDHENMFWYRQDPGLGLRLIYFSYDVKMKEKGDIPEGYSVSREKKERFSLILESASTNQTSMYLCASSFGFGQREQYFGPGTRLTVT.

This chain joins TRBV5-6 and TRBJ1-1, with D hard to call. CDR1 is SGHDT and CDR2 is YYEEEE in the germline V gene. The germline V and J ends were trimmed by 4 bases and 5 bases, with 12 bases remaining between them. The CDR3 sequence is 13 residues long. The CDR3 DNA is TGTGCCAGCAGCCCCCTTGGATATACTGAAGCTTTCTTT. Translated, it gives CASSPLGYTEAFF.

The CDR3 loop reads CASSYSGVNQETQYF. In nucleotides, the CDR3 is TGTGCCAGCAGTTACTCGGGGGTAAACCAAGAGACCCAGTACTTC. This rearrangement joins TRBV6-6 to TRBJ2-5; D possibly matches TRBD1 or TRBD2 (5 bases each). Trimming cost V 0 bases and J 0 bases, with 8 bases left between them. The CDR3 totals 15 residues. The germline V gene has CDR1 MNHNY and CDR2 SVGAGI (reference sequence).

This clonotype has a handful of counts. The rearrangement links TRBV12-3 or TRBV12-4 to TRBJ1-3; D is possibly TRBD1 (5 bases). There are 14 residues in the CDR3. Trimming removed 7 bases from V and 4 bases from J, with 14 bases in between. DNA of the CDR3: TGTGCCAGCACCCAGACAGTCTTCGGAAACACCATATATTTT. This gives the protein CASTQTVFGNTIYF.

With regard to this clonotype: A much larger clone differs by one base, so this may be a read error. The rearrangement links TRBV7-6 to TRBJ2-3, with 7 bases aligning to TRBD2. CDR3 length: 17 residues. Germline trimming cut 4 bases from V and 5 bases from J; bases unmatched to any gene: 15. Germline V lookup: CDR1 SGHVS, CDR2 FNYEAQ. In nucleotides, the CDR3 is TGTGCCAGCAGCTCCTACAGCGGGGTCGCCGTGTTAGATACGCAGTATTTT. This translates into CASSSYSGVAVLDTQYF. Drawing the rest from reference TRBV7-6 and TRBJ2-3, the complete variable domain is GAGVSQSPRYKVTKRGQDVALRCDPISGHVSLYWYRQALGQGPEFLTYFNYEAQQDKSGLPNDRFSAERPEGSISTLTIQRTEQRDSAMYRCASSSYSGVAVLDTQYFGPGTRLTVL.

The V and J genes are TRBV7-9 and TRBJ1-4; the match to TRBD1 covers 7 bases. Germline V gene lookup returns CDR1 SEHNR and CDR2 FQNEAQ (reference sequence). J lost 7 bases, V lost 5 bases, and 7 bases had no gene match. The CDR3 totals 14 residues. The CDR3 nucleotides are TGTGCCAGCAGCACTACAGGGGTCCCTGAAAAACTGTTTTTT. It codes for CASSTTGVPEKLFF.

This clonotype was detected a few times. V gene TRBV7-9 combines with J gene TRBJ1-4; no firm D call. Germline V gene data show CDR1 as SEHNR and CDR2 as FQNEAQ (reference sequence). Trimming left V 1 base short and J 7 bases short, with 10 bases between. This CDR3 is built from 14 residues. The CDR3 spells CASSLGGFSEKLFF. CDR3 DNA: TGTGCCAGCAGCTTAGGAGGGTTCTCTGAAAAACTGTTTTTT.

In the case of this clonotype: Because the CDR3 is missing its conserved closing phenylalanine or tryptophan, this is likely a read error. V usage is TRBV19 and J usage is TRBJ1-1, with D possibly matching TRBD1 (6 bases). Germline V gene sequence: CDR1 LNHDA, CDR2 SQIVND (reference sequence). V lost 5 bases to trimming and J lost 5 bases, with 21 bases between them. The length of the CDR3 is 16 residues. DNA of the CDR3: TGTGCCAGTAGTCCAGTTCTGGGACAACTACGTACTGAAGCTTTCTTA. It is translated as CASSPVLGQLRTEAFL.

The chain joins TRBV20-1 to TRBJ2-5; D remains ambiguous. Trimming took off 5 bases at V and 0 bases at J, with 13 bases between the two ends. Germline CDR1 reads DFQATT; CDR2 reads SNEGSKA (reference sequence). The CDR3 is made up of 14 amino acids. Here the CDR3 DNA reads TGCAGTGCTCAACCGGTCTTGTACCAAGAGACCCAGTACTTC. Translation gives CSAQPVLYQETQYF.

This clonotype was seen only a few times. V is TRBV28 and J is TRBJ2-7, with D maybe TRBD2 (6 bases). Germline V gives CDR1 MDHEN, CDR2 SYDVKM. The ends were cut back, 0 bases at V and 9 bases at J, with 6 bases in the middle. The CDR3 runs to 11 residues. The CDR3, as DNA: TGTGCCAGCAGTTTATGGGAGGGGCAGTACTTC. Amino acid sequence: CASSLWEGQYF.

The chain employs TRBV4-1 and TRBJ1-4; D may be TRBD1 (5 bases). CDR3 size: 16 residues. The V end was cut by 1 base, the J end by 6 bases, with 15 bases between. Germline CDR1 MGHRA, CDR2 YSYEKL. CDR3 DNA: TGCGCCAGCAGCCAAGGCGAACAGGCGTTATATGAAAAACTGTTTTTT. Its protein product is CASSQGEQALYEKLFF.